A selection of T cell receptor beta chains follows, all from one sample in a study of shared clonotypes between healthy human individuals. Only in-frame clones appear in the TCRdb table, and some are missing; sequencing was by immunoSEQ multiplex PCR. The sample consists of 2,500,000 or so clones, roughly 93% of them appearing once. Source material: naive CD4+ T cells from PBMCs. The receptors stem from a man between 18 and 35 years old in good health. Some clones in this sample may be carry-over from other donors' samples. CDR3s leave out the opening cysteine and the closing phenylalanine or tryptophan. Some rows have no size entry. The others give once, few or many, or a class for an expanded clone.

v_call,j_call,clone_size,cdr3_aa
TRBV28,TRBJ1-1,few,ASRTDALMNTEAF
TRBV9,TRBJ2-2,.,ASSVVGLGGELF
TRBV19,TRBJ1-2,few,ASLDGGANYGYT
TRBV14,TRBJ1-5,.,ASSHVRQRDQPQH
TRBV18,TRBJ2-5,once,ASSPGAGGETQY
TRBV7-2,TRBJ2-7,.,ASSSTSGSNEQY
TRBV18,TRBJ1-2,.,ASSRLAKDQGSYGYT
TRBV18,TRBJ1-1,few,ASSPLGLEAF
TRBV18,TRBJ2-2,.,ASSQNLAGASGGELF
TRBV6-6,TRBJ1-2,.,ASSLTGGGYGYT
TRBV2,TRBJ2-1,.,ASSDLQRGKYNEQF
TRBV7-9,TRBJ1-1,.,ASSLKGSGLGNTEAF
TRBV19,TRBJ2-1,.,ASKRAAGYNEQF
TRBV11-3,TRBJ2-3,.,ASSLDSSHTQY
TRBV27,TRBJ1-1,.,ASRPFTTRQGGTEAF
TRBV5-4,TRBJ1-2,.,ASSLASVRGDYGYT
TRBV18,TRBJ1-2,.,ASSPLDSGNYGYT
TRBV11-2,TRBJ2-2,once,ASSKNRGPTGELF
TRBV4-2,TRBJ1-4,.,ASSPYGDRGTTNEKLF
TRBV2,TRBJ2-1,.,ASSPAPMSLEQF
TRBV28,TRBJ2-1,.,ASSFMSRAYEQF
TRBV30,TRBJ2-7,.,AWSTGLEQY
TRBV28,TRBJ1-2,.,ASRIGTAYNYGYT
TRBV5-4,TRBJ2-5,.,ASSLAGAPETQY
TRBV5-1,TRBJ2-1,once,ASSLRTSGANYNEQF
TRBV11-3,TRBJ2-1,.,ASSLGGLLGNEQF
TRBV5-1,TRBJ1-1,.,ASSLVLLGQQEAF
TRBV7-2,TRBJ1-1,.,ASSIGGANTEAF
TRBV7-2,TRBJ2-7,.,ASSLEWGEQY
TRBV19,TRBJ2-2,.,ASRVHRSQPGELF
TRBV5-6,TRBJ2-1,.,ASTPARVPSYNEQF
TRBV5-1,TRBJ2-3,.,ASSPEPSGGTDTQY
TRBV7-2,TRBJ1-1,.,ASSLDGGNTEAF
TRBV5-6,TRBJ1-4,.,ASSFSGSTTNEKLF
TRBV27,TRBJ1-2,once,ASNDPRAGGGYT
TRBV5-1,TRBJ2-3,.,ASTASSGSYDTQY
TRBV28,TRBJ1-3,.,ASIESRTGNTIY
TRBV7-9,TRBJ2-7,.,ASSATGSYYEQY
TRBV6-1,.,.,ASSQSSYEQY